This T cell receptor beta chain originates from a study of CD8+CD57+ T cells in acquired aplastic anemia (dated by TCRdb to between 2017 and 2018). General notes on the study: DNA extracted from sorted CD4+ and CD8+ cells had a mean of roughly 3.4 ug, with a range of roughly 0.2 to 27.4 ug. Healthy donor samples averaged roughly 9.9 million reads for CD4+ and approximately 11 million for CD8+ cells.

Notes on this clonotype: Its antigen is still unknown. No much larger clonotype is one base removed from it; base qualities were not supplied.

Study-wide conclusions, independent of this receptor: Roughly 30 CD8+ CDR3 sequences were shared between patients and controls but appeared highly expressed in patients and within their immunodominant clones. Between patients and healthy controls, no significant difference in CD8+ Simpson's diversity was found (P=0.060).

Sequences WNHNN (CDR1) and SYGVQD (CDR2) are obtained from the germline V gene (reference sequence). Compared with germline, V lacks 6 bases and J lacks 5 bases; bases without a gene match: 7. The CDR3 holds 13 amino acids from the cysteine to the phenylalanine. Kept here is only the CDR3 DNA, which spans 39 bases and is read in frame from base 1. In the study, sorted CD4+ and CD8+ blood T cells from patients with severe aplastic anemia and from healthy subjects underwent deep sequencing of TCR repertoires. Ficoll-Paque density gradient centrifugation was used to isolate peripheral blood mononuclear cells. Before DNA was extracted, CD4+ and CD8+ T cells were sorted using either FACS or magnetic beads. Genomic DNA was used as template for profiling of TCR beta VDJ combinations and CDR3 sequences. An Illumina HiSeq 2000 was the platform used for TCR repertoire sequencing. In the source study's methods: TRBV/TRBJ rearrangement plots, CDR3 size and DJ length profiles, and Simpson's diversity index were used to assess repertoires. The most abundant DNA sequence in the deep sequencing data was taken as the immunodominant clone. CDR3 amino acid sequences were checked for sharing across subjects and were also compared against the VDJdb database and published repertoires. TCRdb's own reprocessing of the public reads used fastp at Q25 and MiXCR and kept productive beta chains. Every entry covers one CDR3 protein and lists the most common genes and DNA from its rows. TCRdb's processing, not the study's, gives the V and J calls here. This sample is represented by roughly 420,000 distinct CDR3 sequences; approximately 70% of them were singletons. The top ten clonotypes cover approximately 3.9% of the sample.

The source of this sequence is a human donor in good health, serving as a control. The chain uses TRBV10-1 and TRBJ2-7, and 7 bases in between align with TRBD1. Sequencing was done on a sample of sorted CD4+, CD8+, or CD8+CD57+ T cells (not recorded which) from PBMCs. The CDR3 region reads CASRAGTADEQYF. The sequence in DNA is TGCGCCAGCAGGGCCGGGACAGCAGACGAGCAGTACTTC.